The rows below give T cell receptor beta chains drawn from one sample of a study of CD8+ T cells in alopecia areata. The data were produced by immunoSEQ multiplex PCR, yet TCRdb's version contains in-frame clones alone and is incomplete. The sample includes 150,000 or so clones, 80% to 90% of them seen just once. Sequences were derived from CD8+ T cells sorted from blood, sampled at week 0. These receptors were taken from a human donor with alopecia areata. Both conserved end residues are part of each CDR3. D genes are given only for firm matches. The listing skips clone size in some rows; elsewhere it reads once, few, many or a size class.

V: TRBV5-1; size: NA; D: NA; J: TRBJ2-3; DNA: TGCGCCAGCAGCTGGCAGGAAGTACCTAGCACAGATACGCAGTATTTT; CDR3: CASSWQEVPSTDTQYF
V: TRBV5-6; size: once; D: TRBD1; J: TRBJ2-1; DNA: TGTGCCAGCAGCTTGGGGACAGGTAATGAGCAGTTCTTC; CDR3: CASSLGTGNEQFF
V: TRBV7-9; size: NA; D: NA; J: TRBJ2-7; DNA: TGTGCCAGCAGCTTAGGTCGGACGAGCTCCTACGAGCAGTACTTC; CDR3: CASSLGRTSSYEQYF
V: TRBV6-1; size: once; D: NA; J: TRBJ1-2; DNA: TGTGCCAGCAGTGAATCGGGTCCGCGCGGCTACACCTTC; CDR3: CASSESGPRGYTF
V: TRBV4-1; size: once; D: NA; J: TRBJ1-5; DNA: TGCGCCAGCAGCCAAGTACGGGGGGGCGGTCAGCCCCAGCATTTT; CDR3: CASSQVRGGGQPQHF
V: TRBV2; size: NA; D: NA; J: TRBJ1-1; DNA: TGTGCCAGCGTTAAAGGAGCAGGGACCGCTGAAGCTTTCTTT; CDR3: CASVKGAGTAEAFF
V: TRBV29-1; size: NA; D: NA; J: TRBJ2-2; DNA: TGCAGCGTTTTAAGGGTGGCCGGGGAGCTGTTTTTT; CDR3: CSVLRVAGELFF
V: TRBV7-6; size: NA; D: NA; J: TRBJ1-1; DNA: TGTGCCAGCAGCCGTCCCGGCCCGGACACTGAAGCTTTCTTT; CDR3: CASSRPGPDTEAFF
V: TRBV7-8; size: NA; D: TRBD1; J: TRBJ1-1; DNA: TGTGCCAGCAGCCTCGGACAGGGGAGGACTGAAGCTTTCTTT; CDR3: CASSLGQGRTEAFF
V: TRBV30; size: few; D: NA; J: TRBJ1-5; DNA: TGTGCCTGGAGTGTACGGGGAGGAGGTGGTCAGCCCCAGCATTTT; CDR3: CAWSVRGGGGQPQHF
V: TRBV6-1; size: NA; D: NA; J: TRBJ1-2; DNA: TGTGCCAGCAGTGAGGGAGGTACCCTCTATGGCTACACCTTC; CDR3: CASSEGGTLYGYTF
V: TRBV4-1; size: NA; D: NA; J: TRBJ2-7; DNA: TGCGCCAGCAGCCAAGATTACTATGAAGGGTACTACGAGCAGTACTTC; CDR3: CASSQDYYEGYYEQYF
V: TRBV10-3; size: NA; D: NA; J: TRBJ2-7; DNA: TGTGCCATCAGTGAGTCCACGGTTTACGAGCAGTACTTC; CDR3: CAISESTVYEQYF
V: TRBV11-1; size: NA; D: NA; J: TRBJ2-1; DNA: TGTGCCAGCAACTCTGGGACTCGGACAAATGAGCAGTTCTTC; CDR3: CASNSGTRTNEQFF
V: TRBV27; size: NA; D: NA; J: TRBJ2-3; DNA: TGTGCCAGCAGTTCCGTGAAAGATACGCAGTATTTT; CDR3: CASSSVKDTQYF
V: TRBV19; size: NA; D: TRBD1; J: TRBJ2-7; DNA: TGTGCCAGTAGTATGACAGGGCGGAACTACGAGCAGTACTTC; CDR3: CASSMTGRNYEQYF
V: TRBV9; size: NA; D: NA; J: TRBJ1-3; DNA: TGTGCCAGCAGCCCCCGGGAAAAGGTCATACTTAACTCTGGAAACACCATATATTTT; CDR3: CASSPREKVILNSGNTIYF
V: TRBV19; size: NA; D: NA; J: TRBJ2-3; DNA: TGTGCCAGTACTACAGGGGGGGGTAGCACAGATACGCAGTATTTT; CDR3: CASTTGGGSTDTQYF
V: TRBV29-1; size: few; D: NA; J: TRBJ2-2; DNA: TGCAGCGTTGCCCCTCCGGCAGGGAACACCGGGGAGCTGTTTTTT; CDR3: CSVAPPAGNTGELFF
V: TRBV11-2; size: once; D: NA; J: TRBJ2-1; DNA: TGTGCCAGCAGCTTAGGGGGGAATACGGGCGATGAGCAGTTCTTC; CDR3: CASSLGGNTGDEQFF
V: TRBV9; size: NA; D: NA; J: TRBJ2-1; DNA: TGTGCCAGCAGCGTAGTCGAGGGTGGCTACAATGAGCAGTTCTTC; CDR3: CASSVVEGGYNEQFF
V: TRBV15; size: NA; D: TRBD2; J: TRBJ2-1; DNA: TGTGCCACCACCCCCGAGGGACTAGCGGGATACAATGAGCAGTTCTTC; CDR3: CATTPEGLAGYNEQFF
V: TRBV9; size: NA; D: NA; J: TRBJ2-1; DNA: TGTGCCAGCAGCGTAGGGTTAGTGAGCTCCTACAATGAGCAGTTCTTC; CDR3: CASSVGLVSSYNEQFF
V: TRBV9; size: NA; D: NA; J: TRBJ2-1; DNA: TGTGCCAGCAGCGTAAGGGGTAGCAGGTCATACAATGAGCAGTTCTTC; CDR3: CASSVRGSRSYNEQFF
V: TRBV7-6; size: NA; D: TRBD2; J: TRBJ2-2; DNA: TGTGCCAGCAGCAGTTTAGCGGGAGACACCGGGGAGCTGTTTTTT; CDR3: CASSSLAGDTGELFF
V: TRBV7-9; size: NA; D: TRBD2; J: TRBJ2-7; DNA: TGTGCCAGCAGCTTCTCGACTAGCGGCTCCTACGAGCAGTACTTC; CDR3: CASSFSTSGSYEQYF
V: TRBV5-6; size: NA; D: NA; J: TRBJ2-1; DNA: TGTGCCAGCAGCTTGGTGGGGTCCAGTGATGAGCAGTTCTTC; CDR3: CASSLVGSSDEQFF
V: TRBV5-1; size: NA; D: TRBD1; J: TRBJ2-7; DNA: TGCGCCAGCAGCTTAAAAGGGACAGTCTACGAGCAGTACTTC; CDR3: CASSLKGTVYEQYF
V: TRBV29-1; size: NA; D: NA; J: TRBJ2-3; DNA: TGCAGCTTTGATTTCGCCCGAGATACGCAGTATTTT; CDR3: CSFDFARDTQYF
V: TRBV30; size: NA; D: NA; J: TRBJ1-1; DNA: TGTGCCTGGAGTTTCGGACCGGGGGTCGCCACTGAAGCTTTCTTT; CDR3: CAWSFGPGVATEAFF
V: TRBV4-1; size: NA; D: NA; J: TRBJ2-7; DNA: TGCGCCAGCAGCCAAGCCCCAGGCCAGACCGGGCAGATTGTCTACGAGCAGTACTTC; CDR3: CASSQAPGQTGQIVYEQYF
V: TRBV19; size: NA; D: NA; J: TRBJ2-5; DNA: TGTGCCAGTAGTCGGGAGTCTGGATGGGAGACCCAGTACTTC; CDR3: CASSRESGWETQYF
V: TRBV6-1; size: NA; D: NA; J: TRBJ2-3; DNA: TGTGCCAGCCTCCAGGGGTCCGACACAGATACGCAGTATTTT; CDR3: CASLQGSDTDTQYF
V: TRBV25-1; size: NA; D: NA; J: TRBJ2-6; DNA: TGTGCCAGCAGTGAAGGGGGTGCCTTCTCTGGGGCCAACGTCCTGACTTTC; CDR3: CASSEGGAFSGANVLTF
V: TRBV5-4; size: NA; D: NA; J: TRBJ2-7; DNA: TGTGCCAGCAGCTTTAGGGGCTCCTACGAGCAGTACTTC; CDR3: CASSFRGSYEQYF
V: TRBV7-9; size: NA; D: NA; J: TRBJ2-1; DNA: TGTGCCAGCACCGCCCCCTCCCAGCCCTACAATGAGCAGTTCTTC; CDR3: CASTAPSQPYNEQFF
V: TRBV7-2; size: NA; D: NA; J: TRBJ2-7; DNA: TGTGCCATCACAAGGGGACCCTACGAGCAGTACTTC; CDR3: CAITRGPYEQYF
V: TRBV6-4; size: NA; D: TRBD2; J: TRBJ2-1; DNA: TGTGCCAGCAGTGATTCGGGACTAGGGAATGAGCAGTTCTTC; CDR3: CASSDSGLGNEQFF
V: TRBV9; size: NA; D: TRBD1; J: TRBJ2-1; DNA: TGTGCCAGCAGCGCGACCGGGACAGGGGGTTACAATGAGCAGTTCTTC; CDR3: CASSATGTGGYNEQFF
V: TRBV9; size: NA; D: NA; J: TRBJ2-1; DNA: TGTGCCAGCAGCCCATACGACTCCTTAAATGAGCAGTTCTTC; CDR3: CASSPYDSLNEQFF